This T cell receptor beta chain was identified in a study of breast tumors, draining lymph nodes, adjacent tissues. MiXCR was run by TCRdb on the multiplex PCR reads, yielding one entry per CDR3 protein. This sample has tens of thousands of distinct CDR3 sequences, with under 75% found just once. This CDR3 is 15 amino acids long. Germline CDR1 and CDR2: DFQATT and SNEGSKA (reference sequence). V was pared by 6 bases and J by 5 bases, with 7 bases of the junction left unmatched. Remarks on this clonotype: What it recognizes is unknown.

Study outcomes and limitations: Tumor T cell lymph node origin was a supported hypothesis, not proven.

The sequencing sample was made of tumor-adjacent breast tissue. The chain combines TRBV20-1 with TRBJ2-1; 13 nucleotides match TRBD2. The TCR sequence derives from a female donor with breast cancer. Some clones in this sample may be carry-over from other donors' samples. The CDR3 protein is CSAGGLAGVDNEQFF. The CDR3 nucleotides read TGCAGTGCGGGAGGACTAGCGGGAGTTGACAATGAGCAGTTCTTC.